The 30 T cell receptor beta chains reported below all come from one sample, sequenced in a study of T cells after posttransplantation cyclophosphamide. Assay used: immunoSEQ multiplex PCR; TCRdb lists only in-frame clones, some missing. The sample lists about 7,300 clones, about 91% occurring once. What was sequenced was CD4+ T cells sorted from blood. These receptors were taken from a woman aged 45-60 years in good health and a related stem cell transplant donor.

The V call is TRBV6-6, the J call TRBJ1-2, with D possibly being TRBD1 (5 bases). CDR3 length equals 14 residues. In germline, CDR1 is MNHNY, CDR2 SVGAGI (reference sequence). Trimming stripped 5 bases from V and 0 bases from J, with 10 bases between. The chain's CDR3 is CASSPTATNYGYTF. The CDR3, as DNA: TGTGCCAGCAGTCCGACAGCTACTAACTATGGCTACACCTTC.

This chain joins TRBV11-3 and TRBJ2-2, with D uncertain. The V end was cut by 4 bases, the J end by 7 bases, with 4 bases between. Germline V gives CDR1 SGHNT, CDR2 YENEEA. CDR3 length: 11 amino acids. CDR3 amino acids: CASSYHGELFF. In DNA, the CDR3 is TGTGCCAGCAGCTATCACGGGGAGCTGTTTTTT.

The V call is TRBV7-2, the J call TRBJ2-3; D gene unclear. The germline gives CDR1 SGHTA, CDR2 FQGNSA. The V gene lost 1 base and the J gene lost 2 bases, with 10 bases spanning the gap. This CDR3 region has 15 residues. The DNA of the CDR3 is TGTGCCAGCAGCTTAGTGGCGAGCGACACAGATACGCAGTATTTT. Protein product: CASSLVASDTDTQYF.

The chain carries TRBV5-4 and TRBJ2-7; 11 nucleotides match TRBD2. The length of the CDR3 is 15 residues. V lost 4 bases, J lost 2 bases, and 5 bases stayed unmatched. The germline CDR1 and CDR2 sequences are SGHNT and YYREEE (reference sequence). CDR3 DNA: TGTGCCAGCAGCACGGGGACTAGCGGAGCCTACGAGCAGTACTTC. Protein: CASSTGTSGAYEQYF. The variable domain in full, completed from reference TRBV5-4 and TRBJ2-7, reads ETGVTQSPTHLIKTRGQQVTLRCSSQSGHNTVSWYQQALGQGPQFIFQYYREEENGRGNFPPRFSGLQFPNYSSELNVNALELDDSALYLCASSTGTSGAYEQYFGPGTRLTVT.

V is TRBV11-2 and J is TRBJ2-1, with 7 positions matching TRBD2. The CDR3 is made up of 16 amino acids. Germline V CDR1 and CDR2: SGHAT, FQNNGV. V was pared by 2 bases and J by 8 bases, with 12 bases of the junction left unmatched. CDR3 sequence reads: CASSLRPGGLEDEQFF. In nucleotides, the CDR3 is TGTGCCAGCAGCTTACGTCCGGGAGGCCTAGAGGATGAGCAGTTCTTC.

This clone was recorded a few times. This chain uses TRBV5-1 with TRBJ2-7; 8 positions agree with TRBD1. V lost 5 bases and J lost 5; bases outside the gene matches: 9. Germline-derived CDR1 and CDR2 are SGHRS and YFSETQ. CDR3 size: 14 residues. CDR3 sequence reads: CASSSETGDHEQYF. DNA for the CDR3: TGCGCCAGCAGTTCTGAGACAGGGGACCACGAGCAGTACTTC.

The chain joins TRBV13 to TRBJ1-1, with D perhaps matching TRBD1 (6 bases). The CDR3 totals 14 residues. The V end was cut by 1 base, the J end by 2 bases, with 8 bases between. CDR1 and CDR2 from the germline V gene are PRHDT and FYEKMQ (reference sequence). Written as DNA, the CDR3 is TGTGCCAGCAGCTTAGAGGGGGACAACACTGAAGCTTTCTTT. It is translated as CASSLEGDNTEAFF.

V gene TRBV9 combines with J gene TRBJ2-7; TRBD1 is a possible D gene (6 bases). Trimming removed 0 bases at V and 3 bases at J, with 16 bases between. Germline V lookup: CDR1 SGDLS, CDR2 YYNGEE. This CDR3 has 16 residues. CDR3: CASSVAQGTTLYEQYF. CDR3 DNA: TGTGCCAGCAGCGTAGCTCAGGGGACCACCCTCTACGAGCAGTACTTC.

CDR3 protein: CASSVAGEVAGELFF. DNA of the CDR3: TGTGCCAGTAGTGTAGCGGGAGAAGTCGCCGGGGAGCTGTTTTTT. The V call is TRBV19, the J call TRBJ2-2; TRBD2 agrees at 9 bases. With 5 bases clipped from V and 6 bases from J, the junction kept 7 bases outside the gene matches. The germline gives CDR1 LNHDA, CDR2 SQIVND (reference sequence). The CDR3 sequence is 15 residues long.

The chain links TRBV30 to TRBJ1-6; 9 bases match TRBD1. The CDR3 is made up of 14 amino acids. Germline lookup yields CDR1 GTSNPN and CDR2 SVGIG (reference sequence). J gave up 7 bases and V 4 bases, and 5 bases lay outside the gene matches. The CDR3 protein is CAWIPGQGNSPLHF. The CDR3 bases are TGTGCCTGGATCCCGGGACAGGGAAATTCACCCCTCCACTTT.

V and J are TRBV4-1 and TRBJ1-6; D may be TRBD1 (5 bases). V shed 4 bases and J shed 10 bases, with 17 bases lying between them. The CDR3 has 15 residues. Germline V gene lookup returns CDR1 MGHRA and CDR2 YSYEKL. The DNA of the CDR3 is TGCGCCAGCAGCCCCACCTCGGCAGGGCTCTCACCCCTCCACTTT. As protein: CASSPTSAGLSPLHF.

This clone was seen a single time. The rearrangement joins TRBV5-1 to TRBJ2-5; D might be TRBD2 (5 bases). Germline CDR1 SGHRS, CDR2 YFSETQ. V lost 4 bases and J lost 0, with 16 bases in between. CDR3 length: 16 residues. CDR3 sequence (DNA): TGCGCCAGCAGCCCTCGGACTGAATCGTACCAAGAGACCCAGTACTTC. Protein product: CASSPRTESYQETQYF. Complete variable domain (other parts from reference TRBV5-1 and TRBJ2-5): KAGVTQTPRYLIKTRGQQVTLSCSPISGHRSVSWYQQTPGQGLQFLFEYFSETQRNKGNFPGRFSGRQFSNSRSEMNVSTLELGDSALYLCASSPRTESYQETQYFGPGTRLLVL.

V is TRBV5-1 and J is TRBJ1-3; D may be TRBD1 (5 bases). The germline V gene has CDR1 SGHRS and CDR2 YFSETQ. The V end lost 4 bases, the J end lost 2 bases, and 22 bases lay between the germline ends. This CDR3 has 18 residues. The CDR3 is CASSTIGGRTEPGNTIYF. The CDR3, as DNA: TGCGCCAGCAGCACCATCGGGGGTAGAACGGAACCTGGAAACACCATATATTTT.

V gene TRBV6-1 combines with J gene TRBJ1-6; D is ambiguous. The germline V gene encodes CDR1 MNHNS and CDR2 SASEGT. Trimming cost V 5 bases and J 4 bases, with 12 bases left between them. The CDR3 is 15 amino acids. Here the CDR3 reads CASSLEAVYNSPLHF. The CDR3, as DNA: TGTGCCAGCAGTCTGGAAGCGGTATATAATTCACCCCTCCACTTT.

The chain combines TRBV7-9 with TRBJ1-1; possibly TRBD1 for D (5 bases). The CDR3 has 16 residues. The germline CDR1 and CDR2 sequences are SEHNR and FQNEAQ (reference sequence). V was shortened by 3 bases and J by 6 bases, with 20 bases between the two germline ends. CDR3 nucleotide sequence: TGTGCCAGCAGCTTCCCCGCGGGACTGGGGGTCTCTGAAGCTTTCTTT. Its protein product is CASSFPAGLGVSEAFF. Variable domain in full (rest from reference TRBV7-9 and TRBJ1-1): DTGVSQNPRHKITKRGQNVTFRCDPISEHNRLYWYRQTLGQGPEFLTYFQNEAQLEKSRLLSDRFSAERPKGSFSTLEIQRTEQGDSAMYLCASSFPAGLGVSEAFFGQGTRLTVV.

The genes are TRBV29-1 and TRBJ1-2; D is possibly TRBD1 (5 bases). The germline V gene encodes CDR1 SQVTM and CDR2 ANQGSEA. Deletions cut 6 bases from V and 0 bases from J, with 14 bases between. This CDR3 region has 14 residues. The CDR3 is CSVEPTEANYGYTF. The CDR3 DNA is TGCAGCGTCGAACCGACAGAAGCTAACTATGGCTACACCTTC.

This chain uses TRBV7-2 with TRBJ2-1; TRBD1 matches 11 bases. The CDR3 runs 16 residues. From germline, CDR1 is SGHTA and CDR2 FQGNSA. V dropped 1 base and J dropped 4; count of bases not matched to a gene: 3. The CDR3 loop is CASSLDGTGGYNEQFF. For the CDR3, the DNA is TGTGCCAGCAGCTTAGACGGGACAGGGGGGTACAATGAGCAGTTCTTC.

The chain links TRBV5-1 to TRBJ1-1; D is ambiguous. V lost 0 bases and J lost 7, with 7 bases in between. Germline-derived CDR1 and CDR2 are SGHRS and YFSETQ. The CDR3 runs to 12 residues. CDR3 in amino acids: CASSLGQGEAFF. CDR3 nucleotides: TGCGCCAGCAGCTTGGGACAAGGTGAAGCTTTCTTT.

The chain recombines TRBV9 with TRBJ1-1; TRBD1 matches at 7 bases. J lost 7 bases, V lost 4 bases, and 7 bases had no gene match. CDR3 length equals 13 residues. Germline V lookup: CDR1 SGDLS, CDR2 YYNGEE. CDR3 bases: TGTGCCAGCAGCTTACACCGGGACAGTGAAGCTTTCTTT. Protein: CASSLHRDSEAFF.

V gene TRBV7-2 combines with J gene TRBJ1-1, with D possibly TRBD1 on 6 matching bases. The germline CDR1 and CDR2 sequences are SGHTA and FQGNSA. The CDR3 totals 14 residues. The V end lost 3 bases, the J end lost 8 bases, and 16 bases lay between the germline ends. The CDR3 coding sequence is TGTGCCAGCAGCTTGACGATTTTTGGGACAGAAGCTTTCTTT. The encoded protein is CASSLTIFGTEAFF.

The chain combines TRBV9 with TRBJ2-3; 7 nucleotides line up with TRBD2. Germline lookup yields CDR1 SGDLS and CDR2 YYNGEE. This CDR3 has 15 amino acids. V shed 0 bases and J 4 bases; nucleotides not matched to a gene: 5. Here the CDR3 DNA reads TGTGCCAGCAGCGTAGCGGGAGGTAGGGCAGATACGCAGTATTTT. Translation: CASSVAGGRADTQYF.

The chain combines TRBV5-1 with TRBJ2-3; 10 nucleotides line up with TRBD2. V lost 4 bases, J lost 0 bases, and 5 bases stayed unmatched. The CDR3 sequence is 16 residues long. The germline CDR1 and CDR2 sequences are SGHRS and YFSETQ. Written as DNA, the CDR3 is TGCGCCAGCAGCGGTAGCGGGGGGATTAGCACAGATACGCAGTATTTT. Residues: CASSGSGGISTDTQYF.

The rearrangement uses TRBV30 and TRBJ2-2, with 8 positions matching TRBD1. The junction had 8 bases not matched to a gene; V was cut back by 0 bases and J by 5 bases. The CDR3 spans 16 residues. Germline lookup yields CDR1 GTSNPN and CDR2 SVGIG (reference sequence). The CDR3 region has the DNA TGTGCCTGGAGTGTACGCCAGGGGGCTTGGACCGGGGAGCTGTTTTTT. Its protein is CAWSVRQGAWTGELFF.

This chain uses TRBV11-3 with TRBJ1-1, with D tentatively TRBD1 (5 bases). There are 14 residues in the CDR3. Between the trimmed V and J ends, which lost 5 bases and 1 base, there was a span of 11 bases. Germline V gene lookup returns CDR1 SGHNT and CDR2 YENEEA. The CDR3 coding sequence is TGTGCCAGCAGCCAGGGCCACCCGAACACTGAAGCTTTCTTT. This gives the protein CASSQGHPNTEAFF.

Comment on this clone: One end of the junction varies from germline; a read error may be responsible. In DNA form, the CDR3 reads TGTGCCAGCAGTGTATCGGGGGTAGCCAGAAACATTCAGTACTTC. Translating gives CASSVSGVARNIQYF. The chain combines TRBV28 with TRBJ2-4, with a possible D match to TRBD2 (6 bases). The germline V gene encodes CDR1 MDHEN and CDR2 SYDVKM. CDR3 size: 15 residues. Looking up the rest from reference TRBV28 and TRBJ2-4 gives the full variable domain: DVKVTQSSRYLVKRTGEKVFLECVQDMDHENMFWYRQDPGLGLRLIYFSYDVKMKEKGDIPEGYSVSREKKERFSLILESASTNQTSMYLCASSVSGVARNIQYFGAGTRLSVL.

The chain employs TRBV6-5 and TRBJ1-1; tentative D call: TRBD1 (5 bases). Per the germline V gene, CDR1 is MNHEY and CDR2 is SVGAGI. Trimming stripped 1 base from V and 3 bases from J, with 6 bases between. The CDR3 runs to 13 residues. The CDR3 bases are TGTGCCAGCAGTTACTTAGGGGACACTGAAGCTTTCTTT. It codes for CASSYLGDTEAFF.

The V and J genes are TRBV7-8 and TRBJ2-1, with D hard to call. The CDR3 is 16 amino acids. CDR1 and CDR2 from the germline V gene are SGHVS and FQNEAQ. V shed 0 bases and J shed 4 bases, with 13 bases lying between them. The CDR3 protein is CASSLARMGLYNEQFF. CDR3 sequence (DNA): TGTGCCAGCAGCTTAGCGCGAATGGGCCTATACAATGAGCAGTTCTTC.

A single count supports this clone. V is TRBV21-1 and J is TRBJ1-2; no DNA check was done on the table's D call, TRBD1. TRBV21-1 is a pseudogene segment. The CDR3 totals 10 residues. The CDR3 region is CASSNNGYTF. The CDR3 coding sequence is TGTGCCAGCAGCAACAATGGCTACACCTTC.

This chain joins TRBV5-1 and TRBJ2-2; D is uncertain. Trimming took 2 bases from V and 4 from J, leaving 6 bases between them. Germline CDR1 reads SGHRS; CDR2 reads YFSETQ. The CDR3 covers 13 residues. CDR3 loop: CASSFGFTGELFF. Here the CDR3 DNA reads TGCGCCAGCAGCTTCGGTTTCACCGGGGAGCTGTTTTTT.

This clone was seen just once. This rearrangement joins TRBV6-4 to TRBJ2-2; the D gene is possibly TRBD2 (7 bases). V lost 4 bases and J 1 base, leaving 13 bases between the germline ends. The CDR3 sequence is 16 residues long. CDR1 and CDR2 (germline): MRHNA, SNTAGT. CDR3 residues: CASSGGGRRNTGELFF. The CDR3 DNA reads TGTGCCAGCAGTGGGGGGGGGCGCCGGAACACCGGGGAGCTGTTTTTT.